The 3 T cell receptor beta chains listed next were all sequenced from one sample in a study of T cell responses to AZD1222 COVID-19 vaccine. Repertoires were generated with immunoSEQ multiplex PCR, while TCRdb's copy carries only in-frame clones and drops some. The sample has over 85,000 clones, more than 70% seen once; the top ten hold 5.3%. The source material was peripheral blood, sampled 28 days after the second AZD1222 dose. These receptors originate from an adult who received the AZD1222 COVID-19 vaccine.

The chain joins TRBV4-3 to TRBJ1-5; D ambiguous. This CDR3 contains 13 residues. Per the germline V gene, CDR1 is LGHNA and CDR2 is YSLEER. V was clipped by 0 bases and J by 4 bases, with 4 bases between them. Here the CDR3 DNA reads TGCGCCAGCAGCCAAGACAGTAATCAGCCCCAGCATTTT. It yields the protein CASSQDSNQPQHF.

This sequence joins TRBV6-5 and TRBJ2-7, with 8 positions matching TRBD1. This CDR3 has 13 amino acids. Germline V gene sequence: CDR1 MNHEY, CDR2 SVGAGI. The junction had 5 bases not matched to a gene; V was cut back by 5 bases and J by 5 bases. In DNA form, the CDR3 reads TGTGCCAGCAGTCTAGGACAGGGCCACGAGCAGTACGTC. It yields the protein CASSLGQGHEQYV.

This CDR3 is CASSVRQGGEQYF. CDR3 DNA: TGTGCCAGCAGCGTTCGACAGGGGGGAGAGCAGTACTTC. The genes are TRBV7-2 and TRBJ2-7; TRBD1 aligns across 9 bases. CDR3 size: 13 residues. CDR1 and CDR2 from the germline V gene are SGHTA and FQGNSA. J lost 7 bases, V lost 5 bases, and 6 bases had no gene match. The full variable domain, its missing parts supplied by reference TRBV7-2 and TRBJ2-7, is GAGVSQSPSNKVTEKGKDVELRCDPISGHTALYWYRQSLGQGLEFLIYFQGNSAPDKSGLPSDRFSAERTGGSVSTLTIQRTQQEDSAVYLCASSVRQGGEQYFGPGTRLTVT.